This T cell receptor (beta chain) was obtained from a study of T-cell reconstitution after alpha-beta-depleted transplantation in children. This clonotype was seen only a few times. Construction of the TCRbeta library involved unique molecular identifiers. TCRdb reanalysed the PCR reads using MiXCR and keeps one entry per CDR3 protein. Among 750,000 to 950,000 distinct CDR3 sequences listed, approximately 15% were seen once. This receptor was obtained from a male patient younger than 18 who had a stem cell transplant for acute lymphoblastic leukemia, so the T cells may come from the graft donor. This material consisted of PBMCs, mostly from graft donor cells, taken 360 days after TCRalphabeta/CD19-depleted stem cell transplant.

The CDR3 DNA reads as TGTGCCAGCAGCGTAGAAGGGTCTAGCAATCAGCCCCAGCATTTT. Protein: CASSVEGSSNQPQHF. The chain employs TRBV9 and TRBJ1-5; D is uncertain. Trimming took off 0 bases at V and 0 bases at J, with 7 bases between the two ends. CDR1 is SGDLS, CDR2 YYNGEE, per germline. CDR3 length: 15 residues.